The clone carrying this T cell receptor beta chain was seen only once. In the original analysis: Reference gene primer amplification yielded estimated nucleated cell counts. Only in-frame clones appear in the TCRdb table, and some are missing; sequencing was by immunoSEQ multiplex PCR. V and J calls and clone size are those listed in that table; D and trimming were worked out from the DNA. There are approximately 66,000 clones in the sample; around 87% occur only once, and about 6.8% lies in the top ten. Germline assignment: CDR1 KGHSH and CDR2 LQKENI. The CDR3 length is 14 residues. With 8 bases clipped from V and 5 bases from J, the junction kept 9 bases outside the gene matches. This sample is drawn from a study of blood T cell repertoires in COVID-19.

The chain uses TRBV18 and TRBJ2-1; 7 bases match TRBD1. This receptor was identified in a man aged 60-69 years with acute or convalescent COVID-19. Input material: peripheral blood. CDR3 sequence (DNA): TGTGCCAGCAATACCGGGACAGATAACAATGAGCAGTTCTTC. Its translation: CASNTGTDNNEQFF.